What follows are 15 T cell receptor beta chains derived from one specimen sequenced in a study of beta chain features in type 1 diabetes. What was sequenced were expressed TCRB transcripts, since all of the isolated RNA had been reverse transcribed. This table comes from immunoSEQ multiplex PCR, and its TCRdb copy is limited to in-frame clones, with some not included. The sample records about 320,000 clones, around 15% being singletons. The specimen sequenced was central memory CD4+ T cells from blood. Receptors originate from a man aged 30-40 years in good health.

This clone has only a few counts. This chain joins TRBV10-3 and TRBJ2-3; D gene ambiguous. The V end was cut by 0 bases, the J end by 0 bases, with 10 bases between. Germline CDR1 reads ENHRY; CDR2 reads SYGVKD. This CDR3 is built from 16 residues. The CDR3 DNA reads as TGTGCCATCAGTGAGTCTAAAGGACCAAGCACAGATACGCAGTATTTT. Residues: CAISESKGPSTDTQYF.

In this sample, this clone turned up a few times. This chain uses TRBV5-1 with TRBJ2-3, with TRBD2 matching 10 bases. Germline trimming cut 4 bases from V and 4 bases from J; bases unmatched to any gene: 9. The CDR3 loop spans 16 amino acids. Per germline, CDR1 SGHRS and CDR2 YFSETQ. CDR3 nucleotide sequence: TGCGCCAGCAGCGCCGGAGCGGGGGGGACTCCAGATACGCAGTATTTT. Amino acids: CASSAGAGGTPDTQYF.

The chain has TRBV7-8 and TRBJ1-5, with a tentative D call TRBD1 (6 bases). Germline V CDR1 and CDR2: SGHVS, FQNEAQ. The CDR3 totals 13 residues. Trimming shortened V by 5 bases and J by 4 bases, and 9 bases separated the two germline ends. CDR3 sequence (DNA): TGTGCCAGCAGCACACAGGGAAATCAGCCCCAGCATTTT. Its translation is CASSTQGNQPQHF. Complete variable domain (other parts from reference TRBV7-8 and TRBJ1-5): GAGVSQSPRYKVAKRGQDVALRCDPISGHVSLFWYQQALGQGPEFLTYFQNEAQLDKSGLPSDRFFAERPEGSVSTLKIQRTQQEDSAVYLCASSTQGNQPQHFGDGTRLSIL.

This clone came up a few times. V and J are TRBV2 and TRBJ2-3; D unresolved. Germline V gives CDR1 SNHLY, CDR2 FYNNEI. Trimming removed 7 bases at V and 0 bases at J, with 8 bases between. The length of the CDR3 is 13 residues. The CDR3 region has the DNA TGTGCCAGCACCGCGGACAGCACAGATACGCAGTATTTT. It is translated as CASTADSTDTQYF.

The rearrangement uses TRBV15 and TRBJ1-3; D not resolved. V lost 0 bases to trimming and J lost 2 bases, with 11 bases between them. The CDR3 loop spans 16 amino acids. Germline V CDR1 and CDR2: LNHNV, YYDKDF (reference sequence). The CDR3 DNA reads as TGTGCCACCAGCAGAGACCCCCTGCCTCCTGGAAACACCATATATTTT. Its translation: CATSRDPLPPGNTIYF.

This clone was seen only a few times. V and J are TRBV7-3 and TRBJ1-1; D may be TRBD1 (5 bases). CDR1 and CDR2 from the germline V gene are SGHTA and FQGTGA. The CDR3 extends over 13 amino acids. V lost 6 bases and J 5 bases, leaving 13 bases between the germline ends. CDR3 sequence (DNA): TGTGCCAGCAGTCAAGCGAAGGGGACTGAAGCTTTCTTT. Translating gives CASSQAKGTEAFF.

Many counts were recorded for this clone. V gene TRBV5-1 combines with J gene TRBJ1-2, with D perhaps TRBD1 (5 bases). Germline V gives CDR1 SGHRS, CDR2 YFSETQ. Trimming pared 4 bases from V and 0 bases from J, leaving 10 bases between. The CDR3 totals 14 residues. As DNA, the CDR3 is TGCGCCAGCAGCCGGGACGGAGCTAACTATGGCTACACCTTC. This translates into CASSRDGANYGYTF.

The CDR3 loop reads CASSLDRMETQYF. The CDR3 DNA sequence: TGTGCCAGCAGCTTAGACAGGATGGAGACCCAGTACTTC. This chain joins TRBV11-3 and TRBJ2-5; D unresolved. Germline V gives CDR1 SGHNT, CDR2 YENEEA. This CDR3 has 13 amino acids. The V end was cut by 0 bases, the J end by 5 bases, with 7 bases between.

This clone came up a few times. The chain uses TRBV30 and TRBJ2-5; D call uncertain. The ends were cut back, 1 base at V and 5 bases at J, with 14 bases in the middle. This CDR3 is built from 14 residues. CDR1 and CDR2 (germline): GTSNPN, SVGIG (reference sequence). The CDR3 is CAWSGRVSQETQYF. The CDR3 region has the DNA TGTGCCTGGAGTGGTAGGGTGAGTCAGGAGACCCAGTACTTC.

This clone occurred a few times. The chain is built from TRBV15 and TRBJ1-5; unclear D gene. The germline gives CDR1 LNHNV, CDR2 YYDKDF (reference sequence). CDR3 length equals 15 residues. Trimming stripped 1 base from V and 5 bases from J, with 12 bases between. The CDR3 DNA reads TGTGCCACCAGCAGAGCCGGCAGGCTGGATCAGCCCCAGCATTTT. This gives the protein CATSRAGRLDQPQHF.

The chain has TRBV10-3 and TRBJ1-5, with D unresolved. The germline V gene has CDR1 ENHRY and CDR2 SYGVKD. CDR3 length: 13 amino acids. Between the trimmed V and J ends, which lost 4 bases and 9 bases, there was a span of 13 bases. The CDR3 sequence is CAISAEDTGPQHF. The CDR3 DNA is TGTGCCATCAGTGCTGAGGATACTGGGCCCCAGCATTTT.

The rearrangement uses TRBV2 and TRBJ2-7, with TRBD1 identical over 9 bases. Germline V gives CDR1 SNHLY, CDR2 FYNNEI. J was trimmed by 4 bases and V by 6 bases; bases with no gene match: 7. This CDR3 contains 14 residues. CDR3 residues: CASRGTGTGYEQYF. DNA of the CDR3: TGTGCCAGCAGGGGGACAGGGACGGGTTACGAGCAGTACTTC.

The chain has TRBV6-1 and TRBJ1-2; D possibly corresponds to TRBD1 (6 bases). Germline V lookup: CDR1 MNHNS, CDR2 SASEGT. The germline V and J ends were trimmed by 3 bases and 4 bases, with 12 bases remaining between them. The CDR3 is 14 amino acids. CDR3 in DNA: TGTGCCAGCAGTGAGATTATGGGGGCCTATGGCTACACCTTC. Protein: CASSEIMGAYGYTF.

The chain employs TRBV28 and TRBJ1-2; 7 nucleotides match TRBD1. V was clipped by 8 bases and J by 4 bases; unmatched bases: 7. Germline V gives CDR1 MDHEN, CDR2 SYDVKM. This CDR3 contains 13 residues. The CDR3 region has the DNA TGTGCCAGCCGAGGGGGCGTCCCCTATGGCTACACCTTC. It codes for CASRGGVPYGYTF.

The J gene is TRBJ1-5, the V gene TRBV7-8; D is perhaps TRBD1 (5 bases). CDR1 and CDR2 from the germline V gene are SGHVS and FQNEAQ. Trimming took 5 bases from V and 4 from J, leaving 21 bases between them. The CDR3 has 17 amino acids. This CDR3 reads CASSSRNGTGRNQPQHF. The CDR3 DNA sequence: TGTGCCAGCAGCAGTCGAAACGGGACTGGAAGAAATCAGCCCCAGCATTTT.